This T cell receptor (beta chain) was obtained from a study of control samples from healthy donors and cancer patients. Method: immunoSEQ multiplex PCR; TCRdb's copy keeps in-frame clones and lacks some. The sample comprises 150,000 or so clones, roughly 94% of which are singletons, and more than 13% rests with the top ten. Germline lookup yields CDR1 LNHDA and CDR2 SQIVND (reference sequence). V lost 5 bases and J lost 5, with 12 bases in between. The CDR3 contains 13 residues. The clonotype was recovered from a man between 60 and 70 years old with colorectal cancer. The V and J genes are TRBV19 and TRBJ1-1; tentative D call: TRBD1 (6 bases). The sample consisted of PBMCs. This CDR3 reads CASSVGGLTEAFF. Here the CDR3 DNA reads TGTGCCAGTAGTGTCGGGGGCTTGACTGAAGCTTTCTTT.